This is a list of T cell receptor beta chains from one sample in a study of blood T cell repertoires in COVID-19. TCRdb's copy holds only in-frame clones and misses some; the assay was immunoSEQ multiplex PCR. Of under 250,000 clones in the sample, approximately 85% were seen once. Sequenced input: PBMCs or T cells enriched from blood (not recorded which). The receptors shown here come from a woman between 45 and 60 years old with acute COVID-19. The CDR3 runs from the conserved cysteine through the conserved F or W. Each record gives: J gene, D gene, clone size, V gene, CDR3 DNA, CDR3 protein. D genes are given only for firm matches. Expanded clones get a size class; other rows say once, few or many, or leave the size out.

TRBJ1-2 | . | once | TRBV12-3/TRBV12-4 | TGTGCCAGCAGTGGGCTCGAGTATGGCTACACCTTC | CASSGLEYGYTF
TRBJ2-5 | . | . | TRBV10-3 | TGTGCCATCAGTGAGTCGGAAGGGACTGGGGGGACCCAGTACTTC | CAISESEGTGGTQYF
TRBJ2-2 | TRBD1 | few | TRBV5-6 | TGTGCCAGCAGCCCGGGACAGGGAGACACCGGGGAGCTGTTTTTT | CASSPGQGDTGELFF
TRBJ2-2 | . | . | TRBV9 | TGTGCCAGCAGCGCCCGGTCCTATTCCACCGGGGAGCTGTTTTTT | CASSARSYSTGELFF
TRBJ1-5 | TRBD1 | . | TRBV7-2 | TGTGCCAGCAGCTCAGGCGGGACAGGGGTGAATCAGCCCCAGCATTTT | CASSSGGTGVNQPQHF
TRBJ1-2 | TRBD1 | . | TRBV4-3 | TGCGCCAGCAGCCAAGACCCCGGGACAGACTATGGCTACACCTTC | CASSQDPGTDYGYTF
TRBJ1-1 | . | . | TRBV11-2 | TGTGCCAGCAGCTTCGGGAGGGGAGGCACTGAAGCTTTCTTT | CASSFGRGGTEAFF
TRBJ1-4 | . | . | TRBV18 | TGTGCCAGCTCGCGCACGCAGGGGTGGGATGAAAAACTGTTTTTT | CASSRTQGWDEKLFF
TRBJ1-1 | . | . | TRBV18 | TGTGCCAGCTCACCACTCGCCAGGGCGGACACTGAAGCTTTCTTT | CASSPLARADTEAFF
TRBJ1-3 | . | . | TRBV10-2 | TGCGCCAGCGGAGTGACAGGATCTGGAAACACCATATATTTT | CASGVTGSGNTIYF
TRBJ2-5 | TRBD1 | few | TRBV12-3/TRBV12-4 | TGTGCCAGCAGTGGGACAGGCCAAGAGACCCAGTACTTC | CASSGTGQETQYF
TRBJ2-5 | TRBD1 | . | TRBV4-1 | TGCGCCAGCAGCCAACTACAGGGGTACCAAGAGACCCAGTACTTC | CASSQLQGYQETQYF
TRBJ1-1 | . | once | TRBV5-4 | TGTGCCAGCAGCTTGGAGCGTCCTGATGAAGCTTTCTTT | CASSLERPDEAFF
TRBJ2-7 | TRBD2 | once | TRBV18 | TGTGCCAGCTCACCACTCGGCAGGGAGGGTTCCTACGAGCAGTACTTC | CASSPLGREGSYEQYF
TRBJ1-1 | . | once | TRBV6-1 | TGTGCCAGCAGTGAAAGATGGGGGGTGGGCACTGAAGCTTTCTTT | CASSERWGVGTEAFF
TRBJ2-2 | . | . | TRBV9 | TGTGCCAGCAGCGCTAGGAGCCCTACGAACACCGGGGAGCTGTTTTTT | CASSARSPTNTGELFF
TRBJ2-7 | TRBD2 | many | TRBV7-9 | TGTGCCAGCAGCCCGCTTGGGGGGACTAAATCCTACGAGCAGTACTTC | CASSPLGGTKSYEQYF
TRBJ2-7 | . | . | TRBV5-5 | TGTGCCAGCAGCTCCCGTTGGGGGCAGGGTACATCCTACGAGCAGTACTTC | CASSSRWGQGTSYEQYF
TRBJ1-6 | . | . | TRBV30 | TGTGCCTGGACAAAGAGTTCACCCCTCCACTTT | CAWTKSSPLHF
TRBJ2-7 | . | . | TRBV7-8 | TGTGCCAGCAGCTCGGAGAGATTGTACGAGCAGTACTTC | CASSSERLYEQYF
TRBJ1-2 | . | few | TRBV30 | TGTGCCTGGAGTGTTACTAAAGACTACACCTTC | CAWSVTKDYTF
TRBJ2-7 | . | once | TRBV5-4 | TGTGCCAGCCAAAGCCCAGGGTTCAACGAGCAGTACTTC | CASQSPGFNEQYF
TRBJ1-1 | . | . | TRBV19 | TGTGCCAGTAGTATAGAAGAGGGAGGTATGAACACTGAAGCTTTCTTT | CASSIEEGGMNTEAFF
TRBJ2-7 | TRBD1 | . | TRBV7-2 | TGTGCCAGCAGCTTAGGGGACAGAGACTACGAGCAGTACTTC | CASSLGDRDYEQYF
TRBJ2-4 | TRBD1 | . | TRBV5-4 | TGTGCCAGCAGCTGGGGACGGGGCAGGGGGCTGGAAAACATTCAGTACTTC | CASSWGRGRGLENIQYF
TRBJ1-1 | . | . | TRBV5-4 | TGTGCCAGCAGCGAGGGGGGGGCCGTGAACACTGAAGCTTTCTTT | CASSEGGAVNTEAFF
TRBJ1-6 | . | . | TRBV6-5 | TGTGCCAGCACCCCCTCTGGGCATTCACCCCTCCACTTT | CASTPSGHSPLHF
TRBJ1-5 | TRBD1 | . | TRBV7-2 | TGTGCCAGCAGCCTTCAAAGGGGGCTCAATCAGCCCCAGCATTTT | CASSLQRGLNQPQHF
TRBJ1-2 | . | . | TRBV5-6 | TGTGCCAGCAGCTTGTTCGGCAGGATTGATCTTAACTATGGCTACACCTTC | CASSLFGRIDLNYGYTF
TRBJ2-1 | . | . | TRBV25-1 | TGTGCCAGCAGTGAATATCAACAGAATGAGCAGTTCTTC | CASSEYQQNEQFF
TRBJ1-2 | . | . | TRBV7-9 | TGTGCCAGCAGCTTGGGGGCAGGGTATGGCTACACCTTC | CASSLGAGYGYTF